This entry is about one T cell receptor (beta chain). This clone's antigen is unknown. The input lacks base qualities; no much larger clone sits a single base away. These data come from a study of beta chain features in type 1 diabetes (dated by TCRdb to 2016 to 2019). Looking at the study overall: Patients and healthy donors did not differ in mean age, gender distribution, total cell number or subset yield. A total of roughly 100 million sorted cells were examined across all samples, and the number of cells per subset was strongly correlated with RNA yield. The study compared TCRB repertoires of sorted circulating CD4+ T cell subsets between recently diagnosed type 1 diabetes patients and matched healthy donors. Regulatory and stem cell-like memory subsets were isolated from only 8 patients and 8 healthy donors, whereas naive and central memory subsets came from all 28 donors.

The entire amount of isolated RNA was reverse transcribed using the High Capacity cDNA Reverse Transcription Kit, so the sequenced TCRB transcripts were expressed ones. Deep immunoSEQ sequencing was performed on naive, central memory and regulatory T cell samples, with an average of roughly 3.5 million total reads per sample. Sorted cells were lysed in RLT buffer and RNA was extracted with DNase-treated RNeasy Micro or Mini kits, depending on cell number. Each cell subset was processed separately to prevent cross-contamination, with patient and healthy donor samples processed together. The immunoSEQ multiplex PCR was used to amplify TCRB sequences from cDNA, yielding 87-bp fragments that span the CDR3 region. Sequencing of the amplicons was done on the Illumina HiSeq platform. The authors' analysis ran thus. Synthetic template baselines were used to correct PCR bias computationally, reads within Hamming distance 2 were collapsed together, and singletons that could not be merged were discarded. By aligning reads against IMGT, V, D and J genes, CDR3 length, and insertions or deletions at six rearrangement sites were assigned. Within each subset, clonotype counts were normalized to sorted cell number, after which true diversity and Gini coefficients were computed with the tcR R package. Repertoire sharing was quantified using the overlap coefficient calculated on TCRB nucleotide sequences. Out-of-frame TCRB sequences from naive cells were analyzed as a proxy for the pre-selection repertoire. Here the immuneACCESS table is served through TCRdb, limited to in-frame sequences with V and J called. Missing clones are a known gap in these copies; in checked studies unresolved V genes cover under half, and the rest lacks a known reason. Clone size and V and J calls were adopted from that table, with D and trimming inferred from the DNA. The sample table contains hundreds of thousands of clones; only one count was recorded for over 13% of them. Of the sample, 0.035% to 0.045% is held by the ten largest clones.

V and J are truncated by 3 bases and 0 bases respectively, leaving an intervening sequence of 21 bases. The CDR3 goes from the cysteine to the phenylalanine over 17 residues. The sequence is cut down to CDR3 DNA, 51 bases in frame from base 1. Sequences GTSNPN (CDR1) and SVGIG (CDR2) are obtained from the germline V gene (reference sequence). From each donor, a single peripheral blood sample of around 120 mL on average was drawn into heparinised tubes. A BD FACSAria II was used to sort naive, central memory, regulatory and stem cell-like memory CD4+ T cells with a panel that included CD45RO, CCR7, CD25, CD127, CD95 and CD27. A purity above 95% was achieved for all sorted populations. PBMCs were isolated right away by Lymphoprep density gradient centrifugation and were stained directly, without culture. So that batch effects would be minimized, each experiment stained and sorted samples in pairs, pairing one healthy donor with one patient.

Results the study describes overall, beyond this receptor: Because the HLA sub-analyses included only small numbers of individuals, any influence of HLA type on TCRB rearrangement was left unresolved. In all four CD4+ subsets, TCRB CDR3 length was moderately but significantly shorter in type 1 diabetes patients. Because cDNA was sequenced instead of genomic DNA, activated cells with high expression could be over-represented, although the groups did not differ in activation or CD3 levels. Naive, central memory and regulatory TCRB repertoires appeared more similar among patients than among healthy donors. Shorter templates might be favored by PCR, yet because patient and control samples were amplified and corrected together, any such skew would affect both groups equally. Fewer insertions and more nucleotide deletions at VDJ recombination sites were observed in patients with type 1 diabetes, implying thymic rearrangement abnormalities.

The origin of this receptor is a young man with type 1 diabetes. The sequence joins TRBV30 to TRBJ2-7, with the D call perhaps TRBD1 or TRBD2, as 5 bases match in each case. Sequencing was done on a sample of naive CD4+ T cells from blood. What the cell subset or site label conveys for this sample: true naive CD4+ T cells. The nucleotide sequence is given as TGTGCCTGGAGCCTTCCCGTAGGCAGGGCGGGCTCCTACGAGCAGTACTTC. It encodes CAWSLPVGRAGSYEQYF.